This TCR beta chain was identified in a study of blood T cell repertoires in COVID-19. The CDR3 runs 16 residues. Germline CDR1 is MGHRA and CDR2 is YSYEKL. Trimming removed 1 base from V and 0 bases from J, with 13 bases in between. While infection was still active, Seattle patients were enrolled and then followed longitudinally. Assay: immunoSEQ multiplex PCR; the TCRdb copy retains only in-frame clones and omits some. Among roughly 410,000 clones, 80% to 90% were seen once, and the ten largest hold about 2%. The V gene is TRBV4-1, the J gene TRBJ2-7; the D gene is possibly TRBD1 (6 bases). The specimen sequenced was peripheral blood. The origin of this receptor is a woman in her sixties with COVID-19, enrolled during active disease. The CDR3 here is CASSQVPDSYSYEQYF. In nucleotides, the CDR3 is TGCGCCAGCAGCCAAGTCCCGGACAGTTACTCCTACGAGCAGTACTTC.